The TCR beta chain described here comes from a study of response to subunit inactivated influenza vaccine. Study-wide results and caveats: Every seasonal influenza vaccination brings in few new T cells, the authors suggested.

The CDR3 has 15 residues. V lost 1 base and J 2 bases, leaving 11 bases between the germline ends. Germline V gene lookup returns CDR1 SGHTA and CDR2 FQGNSA. With regard to this clonotype: No antigen is known for it. A clone one base away is much larger, so this may be a read error. No conserved phenylalanine or tryptophan ends this CDR3, so it is likely a read error.

TCRdb itself ran the RT-PCR reads through MiXCR, one entry per CDR3 protein. The sample has over 450,000 distinct CDR3 sequences, 10% to 15% seen once; the top ten hold around 13%. Sequencing used PBMCs from blood, obtained roughly 6 weeks after vaccination. The chain joins TRBV7-2 to TRBJ2-5; D is perhaps TRBD1 (5 bases). The receptor comes from a man aged 45-60 years who received an inactivated influenza vaccine. The CDR3 sequence: CASSLVAGPQETQYL. The CDR3 DNA is TGTGCCAGCAGCTTAGTTGCAGGGCCACAAGAGACCCAGTACTTA.